These T cell receptor beta chains were read from a single sample in a study of cytomegalovirus exposure and HLA in healthy donors. Profiling relied on immunoSEQ multiplex PCR, and the TCRdb table lists in-frame clones only, not all of them. Of tens of thousands of clones detected, approximately 97% appear once; the ten largest clones hold about 1.5%. The source material was PBMCs. Every receptor here comes from a woman aged 18-35 years in good health and CMV-seropositive. Each CDR3 is given with its conserved first and last residue. Each record gives: CDR3 length, V gene, D gene, clone size, J gene, CDR3 DNA, CDR3 protein. The D gene is left open where the match is weak. Clone size is given for some rows only: seen once, a few or many times, or a class if the clone is expanded.

>12|TRBV6-6|TRBD1|NA|TRBJ2-5
TGTGCCAGCAGTTCAGGGACAGGGGGGCAGTACTTC
CASSSGTGGQYF
>15|TRBV19|NA|NA|TRBJ2-2
TGTGCCGGGAGTGGCGGGAACCCGAACACCGGGGAGCTGTTTTTT
CAGSGGNPNTGELFF
>17|TRBV27|NA|NA|TRBJ2-7
TGTGCCAGCAGTTTATCGGCGGTAGCGACCCCTTTCTACGAGCAGTACTTC
CASSLSAVATPFYEQYF
>16|TRBV14|NA|NA|TRBJ2-1
TGTGCCAGCAGCCAAGGACCAGGGGGGAAGAGGGATGAGCAGTTCTTC
CASSQGPGGKRDEQFF
>13|TRBV6-5|NA|NA|TRBJ1-4
TGTGCAAGCGGCCTTACGCTCGGGGAAAAACTGTTTTTT
CASGLTLGEKLFF
>15|TRBV30|NA|once|TRBJ2-3
TGTGCCTGGAGTGTAACGGGAAAGTTGAGGGATACGCAGTATTTT
CAWSVTGKLRDTQYF
>16|TRBV5-6|TRBD1|NA|TRBJ2-7
TGTGCCAGCAGCCTCCCCGGACAGGGGGTTTCCTACGAGCAGTACTTC
CASSLPGQGVSYEQYF
>12|TRBV5-1|NA|NA|TRBJ2-5
TGCGCCAGCAGTCTAAATAAAGAGACCCAGTACTTC
CASSLNKETQYF
>16|TRBV25-1|NA|NA|TRBJ2-7
TGTGCCAGCAGTGATCACAGGCTTCCCCGTCCCTACGAGCAGTACTTC
CASSDHRLPRPYEQYF
>14|TRBV7-6|NA|NA|TRBJ1-1
TGTGCCAGCAGGCCTCCCGGACAGAGCACTGAAGCTTTCTTT
CASRPPGQSTEAFF
>14|TRBV28|NA|NA|TRBJ1-4
TGTGCCAGCAGCAGACGTACTACAAATGAAAAACTGTTTTTT
CASSRRTTNEKLFF
>13|TRBV29-1|NA|NA|TRBJ1-2
TGCAGCGTTGAACTAGCGGACTTCTTTGGCTACACCTTC
CSVELADFFGYTF
>14|TRBV10-3|NA|once|TRBJ2-2
TGTGCCATAGGTGGGGCTGTGGACACCGGGGAGCTGTTTTTT
CAIGGAVDTGELFF
>12|TRBV19|TRBD1|NA|TRBJ2-5
TGTGCCAGTAGTAGCAGGGGGCAGACCCAGTACTTC
CASSSRGQTQYF
>13|TRBV6-5|NA|NA|TRBJ1-4
TGTGCCAGCAGTCCCGAGGGTGGGGAAAAACTGTTTTTT
CASSPEGGEKLFF
>17|TRBV5-4|TRBD1|NA|TRBJ2-6
TGTGCCAGCAGCTTTCCAGGGGGCGCAGGTGGGGCCAACGTCCTGACTTTC
CASSFPGGAGGANVLTF
>15|TRBV6-1|NA|NA|TRBJ2-7
TGTGCCAGCAGCCCGGCAGTCAGGGGATTCCGCGAGCAGTACTTC
CASSPAVRGFREQYF
>13|TRBV27|NA|NA|TRBJ2-1
TGTGCCAGCAGGCGGGGATCCTACAATGAGCAGTTCTTC
CASRRGSYNEQFF
>13|TRBV2|NA|NA|TRBJ2-5
TGTGCCAGCAGTGATCGGGGTCGGGAGACCCAGTACTTC
CASSDRGRETQYF
>15|TRBV7-3|NA|NA|TRBJ1-1
TGTGCCAGCAGCCCCCCCGGGGGGATGAACACTGAAGCTTTCTTT
CASSPPGGMNTEAFF
>13|TRBV7-3|NA|once|TRBJ2-5
TGTGCCAGCACCACGGGGGTAGGAGAGACCCAGTACTTC
CASTTGVGETQYF
>13|TRBV25-1|NA|NA|TRBJ1-1
TGTGCCAGCAGACGTCGGGGACTCACTGAAGCTTTCTTT
CASRRRGLTEAFF
>15|TRBV9|TRBD1|NA|TRBJ1-2
TGTGCCAGCAGCGTAGGTCAGGACAGGGGCTATGGCTACACCTTC
CASSVGQDRGYGYTF
>16|TRBV15|NA|once|TRBJ2-1
TGTGCCACCAGCAGAAGGAGGGCGAGCTCCTACAATGAGCAGTTCTTC
CATSRRRASSYNEQFF
>12|TRBV28|NA|NA|TRBJ2-5
TGTGCCAGCAGCGACAGGCAAGAGACCCAGTACTTC
CASSDRQETQYF
>15|TRBV29-1|TRBD1|NA|TRBJ2-2
TGCAGCGTGGCAGGACAGGGGGCATATACCGGGGAGCTGTTTTTT
CSVAGQGAYTGELFF